This T cell receptor (beta chain) was identified during a study of Graves' ophthalmopathy and Graves' hyperthyroidism. Amplification of the TCR beta CDR3 regions used RNA transcripts (as template). HTBI-primed first-round RT-PCR preceded second-round multiplex PCR. TCRdb passed the multiplex PCR reads through MiXCR, listing each CDR3 protein once. The profile shows 600,000 to 700,000 distinct CDR3 sequences, under 50% of them singletons. This CDR3 comprises 17 residues. Germline V gene data show CDR1 as SGDLS and CDR2 as YYNGEE. The V gene lost 0 bases and the J gene lost 0 bases, with 12 bases spanning the gap.

The clonotype originates from an adult man with Graves' ophthalmopathy. The V and J genes are TRBV9 and TRBJ2-2; D possibly corresponds to TRBD1 (6 bases). Material for sequencing was peripheral blood. CDR3 sequence reads: CASSVEFRTANTGELFF. As DNA, the CDR3 is TGTGCCAGCAGCGTAGAATTCCGGACAGCGAACACCGGGGAGCTGTTTTTT.